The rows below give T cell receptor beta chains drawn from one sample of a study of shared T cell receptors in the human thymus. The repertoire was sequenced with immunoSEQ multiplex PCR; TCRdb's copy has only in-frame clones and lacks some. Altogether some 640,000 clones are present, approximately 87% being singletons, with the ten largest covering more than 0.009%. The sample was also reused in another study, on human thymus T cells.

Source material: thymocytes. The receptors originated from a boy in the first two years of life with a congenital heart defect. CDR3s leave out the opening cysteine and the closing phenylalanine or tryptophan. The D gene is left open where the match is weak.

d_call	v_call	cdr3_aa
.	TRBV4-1	ASSQVEGDHEKLF
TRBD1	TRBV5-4	ASSLPGTGAPYEQY
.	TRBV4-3	ASSQDPPREGYTEAF
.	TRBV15	ATSRERPTFRETTFRGEQY
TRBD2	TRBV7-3	ASSPKGCGSSYNEQF
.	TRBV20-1	SARDILDYT
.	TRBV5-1	ASSSIDTEAF
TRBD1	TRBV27	ASSSWDREENTEAF
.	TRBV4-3	ASSVQGFTEAF
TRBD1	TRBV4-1	ASSQVRGLETQY
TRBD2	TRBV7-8	ASSLVVVAGMQETQY
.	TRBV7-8	ASSGDVGKAKNIQY
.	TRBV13	ASMRQNNWTDTQY
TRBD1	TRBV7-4	ASSYARGQCEQY
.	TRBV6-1	ASSEDRHTYNEQF
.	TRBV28	ASSLGRTIYEQY
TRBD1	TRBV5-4	ASRITGGNDYGYT
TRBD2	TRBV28	ASRLSGGITDTQY
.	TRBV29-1	SVGVGTTDPLGHDEQF
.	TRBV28	ASSLPTGPNSYEQY
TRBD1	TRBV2	AQAHPGQGFLGANTEAF
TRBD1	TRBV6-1	ASSEGTGPFVHTGELF
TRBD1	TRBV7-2	ASSRQGAEDTQY
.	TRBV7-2	ASSDQRIQGANTEAF
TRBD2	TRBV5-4	ASSPGTSGGTQETQY
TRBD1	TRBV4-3	ASSQDSGQGDEKLF
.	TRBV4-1	ASSQEYWGVIVYGYT
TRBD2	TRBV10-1	ASSPSGRLEEDTQY
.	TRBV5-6	ASSLEAVSTDTQY
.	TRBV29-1	SVLRGPEQY
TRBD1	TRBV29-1	SASPGQPVRYSTDTQY
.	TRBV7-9	ASSPHVGGLGETQY
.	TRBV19	ASSIHSSYNEQF
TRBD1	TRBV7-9	ASSLAPPRQGGPYEQY
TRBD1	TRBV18	ASSRDRGNEQY
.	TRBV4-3	ASSQATLVGTQY
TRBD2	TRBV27	ASSLFSGGRYEQY
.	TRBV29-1	SVQGVRVGISTEAF
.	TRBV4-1	ASSLGGGRDEQF
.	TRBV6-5	ASSRKQGGEAF
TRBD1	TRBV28	ASSLKSRDRSYGYT
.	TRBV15	ATSRGRGFYNEQF
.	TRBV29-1	SVDRASYNEQF
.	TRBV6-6	ASSYGRLLRNQPQH
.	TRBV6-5	ASSPRRDNSIEQY